Included here is one T cell receptor (beta chain) sequence, with context. Its antigen is unidentified. This sample is drawn from a study of T cell responses to AZD1222 COVID-19 vaccine. Regarding the study as a whole: Among the donors, most were white British and more were female, and clonal diversity was possibly underestimated.

Profiling relied on immunoSEQ multiplex PCR, and the TCRdb table lists in-frame clones only, not all of them. The sample comprises about 160,000 clones, roughly 86% of which are singletons, and around 5.2% rests with the top ten. Per germline, CDR1 MNHNY and CDR2 SVGAGI (reference sequence). There are 15 residues in the CDR3. V was shortened by 6 bases and J by 7 bases, with 19 bases between the two germline ends. The receptor was derived from an adult in good health. V is TRBV6-6 and J is TRBJ1-5; TRBD1 is a possible D gene (5 bases). Here the sequenced sample was peripheral blood, taken on day 0 of AZD1222 vaccination. CDR3 coding DNA: TGTGCCAGCAGAACCGGGGGAAATTCCCAACAGCCCCAGCATTTT. It encodes CASRTGGNSQQPQHF.